A single T cell receptor (beta chain) is shown here with its context. Its antigen is currently not known. The sample holds no much larger clone one base away, and base qualities are not on file. Based on the germline V gene (reference sequence), the CDR1 and CDR2 sequences are LNHDA and SQIVND. Taken from cysteine to phenylalanine, the CDR3 has 16 residues. The read is trimmed to its CDR3 DNA, 48 bases read in frame from base 1. V is cut by 5 bases and J by 4 bases, and the space between the germline ends is 19 bases. TCRbeta CDR3 regions were amplified from genomic DNA by means of the immunoSEQ Assay, a bias-controlled multiplex PCR. Concerning the study's data processing: Within the assay, amplification of reference gene primers was used to estimate how many nucleated cells each sample contained. To quantify the absolute abundance of each unique TCRbeta CDR3 rearrangement, sequence reads were collapsed and filtered. For each sample, productive Simpson clonality was calculated by taking the square root of Simpson's diversity index across productive rearrangements. The source is immuneACCESS, and TCRdb retained only in-frame sequences with V and J called. Part of the clones is not carried over; for the studies checked, unresolved V genes explain less than half of this, and the remainder is unexplained. That table gives V, J and clone size, and the DNA gave D and trimming. The sample records about 33,000 clones, around 90% of which are singletons. 62% of the sample belongs to the ten largest clones.

The sample originates from a study of blood T cell repertoires in COVID-19 (TCRdb year 2020). Some background on the complete study: The collaborator samples originated in the United States, Italy and Spain and spanned the acute and convalescent phases of COVID-19. The prospective study material was composed of cDNA or gDNA derived from T cells, B-cell-depleted T cells, or PBMCs. Subjects who had been exposed to COVID-19, were actively infected with it, or had recovered from it provided the deeply sampled blood TCRbeta repertoires that made up the dataset. The repertoires were released in a freely available public database intended as a resource for research on the immune response to SARS-CoV-2. The samples were drawn from two sources: the first 160 participants of the ongoing ImmuneRACE study, and fewer than 1,500 subjects contributed by 6 global collaborators. The sample metadata nearly always contained a de-identified subject ID, COVID-19 status, age in years and sex. Where available, HLA class I and class II types were obtained from metadata supplied by the sample provider rather than from assay-based typing.

Here is what the overall study found, with its caveats: The amount of clinical and demographic metadata varied by source and participant and was provided uncurated.

Each collaborating institution followed its own protocols to collect whole blood in K2EDTA tubes. For TCRbeta analysis, collaborator samples were shipped as frozen whole blood, as isolated PBMCs, or as DNA extracted from either sample type. Sample: peripheral blood. The receptor was isolated from a man between 65 and 85 years old with acute or convalescent COVID-19. The chain couples TRBV19 to TRBJ2-3; the D gene is possibly TRBD1, with 6 bases matching. DNA sequence: TGTGCCAGTAGTGGCTCGGGACACCCGAGCGCAGATACGCAGTATTTT. Translated, this is CASSGSGHPSADTQYF.